This T cell receptor beta chain was sequenced for a study of cytomegalovirus exposure and HLA in healthy donors (dated by TCRdb to the late 2010s). A note on the overall study: According to an earlier analysis of a few hundred of the donors, about 179 million T cells yielded 100 million or so unique TCR beta sequences and roughly 280 Gb of sequence data. An early release covering around 630 HLA-typed donors comprised approximately 290 gigabases of sequencing data and 85 million or so unique TCR sequences. Of the 398 genotyped donors, 81% fell in the genetic ancestry cluster associated with self-reported Caucasian donors. The study was designed to test whether signatures of past pathogen exposure could be identified by cataloging public T cell receptors. The T cell repertoires of under 700 subjects were profiled by immunosequencing and related to cytomegalovirus serostatus. Along with the roughly 710-subject first cohort, a separate validation cohort of over 90 different subjects was used. High-throughput TCR immunosequencing, statistical association of individual TCRs with disease status, and machine learning were combined to predict cytomegalovirus infection status. A later analysis re-analyzed previously published TCR beta repertoires from 500 to 700 donors and added high-resolution HLA genotyping to study TCR occurrence patterns. Rather than using new phenotypic data, the later analysis identified candidate immune exposures from TCR beta sequences and from how often those sequences occurred across donors. An earlier analysis of around 580 of the donors used high-throughput TCR beta sequencing to judge whether each TCR beta V gene segment behaved as functional or pseudogenic. Donor age, sex, ethnicity and CMV serostatus were compiled alongside the repertoire data. Genome-wide SNP genotypes for about 55% of the roughly 670 donors were used in a later genetic analysis, which treated that subset as a discovery cohort. All discovery cohort repertoires had been generated on a single sequencing platform. Class I and class II HLA loci were covered by the typing at four-digit resolution. The number of typed donors differed by locus: about 620-640 for A, B, C, DRB1 and DQB1; roughly 510 for DQA1; approximately 600 for DPA1; and about 450 for DPB1. Five DR-DQ haplotypes were treated as single units for association and clustering because of strong linkage in the cohort. On average, around 230,000 unique TCR beta nucleotide sequences were sequenced per donor among some 430 genotyped donors of the cohort, with roughly a sixth of those sequences being non-productive.

Via the germline V gene, CDR1 is SGHAT and CDR2 FQNNGV. Relative to germline, V is 0 bases shorter and J is 1 base shorter, with 7 bases between their ends. From the cysteine through the phenylalanine, the CDR3 covers 15 amino acids. The CDR3 DNA has 45 bases and is translated from base 1. Notes on this clone: Its cognate antigen has yet to be identified. One base away there is no much larger clone; base qualities are not given.

Receptor amplification or capture employed the immunoSEQ multiplex PCR assay. A mixture of 60 forward primers for TCR Vbeta segments and 13 reverse primers for TCR Jbeta segments was used in the multiplex PCR. Amplification of the CDR3 region of rearranged TCR beta genes was performed with a multiplex PCR assay on genomic DNA. The amplified TCR beta libraries were sequenced on the Illumina HiSeq System as 87-base-pair reads. Per the authors' processing: A later analysis counted about 80 million unique TCR beta chains across the 550 to 750 repertoires, and some 11 million of these chains were shared by at least two donors. To remove PCR and sequencing errors, raw reads were error-corrected and collapsed into unique sequences using a nearest-neighbor algorithm that merged closely related sequences. V, D and J gene segments were assigned by aligning CDR3 sequences to IMGT reference sequences. Each retained sequence needed at least a six-nucleotide match to both a V gene segment and a J gene segment. Rearrangements were called productive when the CDR3 lacked stop codons and stayed in frame with V and J; all others were non-productive. Following IMGT convention, CDR3 was defined as the stretch from the second conserved V-encoded cysteine up to the conserved J-encoded phenylalanine. The earlier analysis of 587 of the donors excluded any sequence lacking an unambiguous match to a single V gene segment. In an earlier analysis of a few hundred of the donors, a V segment was called functional when productive rearrangements were above 56.7%, and segregating when the standard deviation between donors exceeded 5%. A statistical classification framework was developed to diagnose cytomegalovirus status using the catalog of TCR beta chain sequences. A later analysis assigned V and J genes by comparing TCR nucleotide sequences with IMGT/GENE-DB human TR gene sequences. In a later analysis, CDR3 sequences and most-parsimonious VDJ recombination scenarios were assigned using the TCRdist pipeline. A later analysis defined each TCR beta chain by its CDR3 amino acid sequence plus V-gene family, and excluded reads lacking a unique V-gene family. To address suspected cross-contamination and a sequencing artifact, a later analysis removed 592 highly shared, low-generation-probability nucleotide sequences. A later analysis calculated a clonal expansion index for each public chain from normalized within-repertoire ranks of inferred template counts. In a later analysis, generation probabilities were computed with a VDJ recombination model fitted to out-of-frame rearrangements, and the resulting probabilities were checked against IGoR. Hypergeometric tests were used in a later analysis to score TCR-TCR, TCR-HLA and TCR-CMV co-occurrence, with a repertoire-size bias correction applied to the TCR pairs. A later analysis estimated false discovery rates by permuting HLA or CMV assignments 20 times. In a later analysis, co-occurring TCRs were grouped with DBSCAN, and TCRdist sequence similarity was added when clustering was performed within HLA-allele-positive subsets. Repertoires with fewer than 30,000 or more than 120,000 public chains were left out of co-occurrence clustering, as were a few repertoires with anomalous nucleotide sharing. Entries here come from immuneACCESS through TCRdb and include only in-frame sequences with V and J called. Some clones fail to appear in such tables; in the studies checked, an unresolved V gene covers under half of the shortfall, and the cause of the remainder is unknown. V and J calls and clone size are as listed in that table; D and trimming were resolved from the DNA. For this sample the table gives some 150,000 clones, of which 70% to 80% were detected only once. The top ten hold under 4.5% of the sample.

In total, just over 650 healthy bone marrow donors made up the cohort. All cohort members were sampled while nominally healthy, although unrecorded immune exposures were likely present. The donor was CMV seronegative and was included in the group of 352 seronegative cohort members. A peripheral blood sample was provided by each donor, and peripheral blood mononuclear cells were used for TCR beta sequencing. Genomic DNA extraction from the blood cell samples was performed with the Qiagen DNeasy Blood Extraction Kit. Points the paper makes about the study in general: In the study, 164 TCR beta chains were listed as associated with cytomegalovirus. Specific HLA alleles were associated with some 15,000 TCR beta sequences at a false discovery rate of 0.05 in a later analysis. Seventeen rarely observed V segments, including chromosome 9 orphons, were excluded from the earlier analysis of several hundred of the donors because counts were too low. Correlated functional status among segregating V segments might reflect linkage disequilibrium, but an unknown experimental factor could not be ruled out. The only immune exposure information available for the cohort was CMV serostatus. The 87-base-pair reads could not distinguish some IMGT-functional V segments, including TRBV6-2 and TRBV6-3, so those segments were excluded. A cluster of highly shared sequence variants was judged likely to represent a technical artifact of the sequencing pipeline. In an earlier analysis of approximately 590 of the donors, most TCR beta V segments appeared in productive rearrangements about 87% or about 30% of the time, broadly matching IMGT annotations. An association between a missense DCLRE1C variant and V-gene and J-gene trimming of TCR beta chains was found in a later genetic analysis and replicated in an independent cohort. Because HLA typing was unavailable for some donors at each locus, only the typed subset was used in association tests. Most TCR sequences were seen in very few donors, while some public TCRs were found in many individuals. In a later analysis, most CMV-associated TCR beta chains were found to appear HLA-restricted, with HLA associations seemingly driven largely by CMV exposure. A further reported finding was that TCR beta sequences accurately predicted the HLA-A and HLA-B alleles for most subjects in the first cohort. Strong co-occurrence of HLA alleles, especially DR and DQ, made assigning TCR associations to individual alleles difficult. A later analysis reported that several top co-occurrence clusters appeared linked to parvovirus B19, influenza, CMV and Epstein-Barr virus. Presence/absence analyses assumed roughly uniform sequencing depth across donors, an assumption that may not hold. A later analysis found that TCR association rates varied across HLA loci, with DRB1 alleles showing the most associated TCRs and HLA-C alleles the fewest. This cohort had only TCR beta chains sequenced, and the lack of alpha or paired-chain data limited which features could be detected. The authors suggested that the approach could potentially be extended to other disease states and immunological phenotypes. The classifier was reported to diagnose cytomegalovirus status with high specificity and sensitivity in both the original and validation cohorts. In vitro tests confirmed that a few of the cytomegalovirus-associated TCR beta chains recognize cytomegalovirus antigens. Compared with equally common non-associated chains, HLA-associated TCR beta chains in a later analysis were more clonally expanded and had lower generation probabilities. Compared with the 666-donor mean, donors in an Asian-associated ancestry cluster had fewer N-insertions in productive TCRs, according to a later genetic analysis.

This clonotype was sampled from a woman aged 40 to 55 in good health and CMV-seronegative. In this chain, TRBV11-2 is recombined with TRBJ2-1; the D segment could be TRBD2, given 6 matching bases. The sample was PBMCs. The base sequence is TGTGCCAGCAGCTTAGACCTAGCGTCCTACAATGAGCAGTTCTTC. Its coded protein is CASSLDLASYNEQFF.